A single sample is the source of the 30 T cell receptor beta chains below, sequenced in a study of cytomegalovirus exposure and HLA in healthy donors. The PCR was carried out with 60 Vbeta primers and 13 Jbeta primers. The protocol was immunoSEQ multiplex PCR, while the TCRdb copy is restricted to in-frame clones and leaves out a portion. The sample records about 260,000 clones, just over 70% being singletons. Sequenced sample: PBMCs. Receptors were obtained from a female donor in good health and CMV-seronegative.

The chain employs TRBV6-5 and TRBJ2-7; possibly TRBD1 for D (8 bases). The CDR3 covers 14 residues. The V and J ends lost 2 bases and 6 bases respectively, with 14 bases between them. Germline assignment: CDR1 MNHEY and CDR2 SVGAGI. The CDR3 region has the DNA TGTGCCAGCAGTTACGTACAGGGGGGGCTCGAGCAGTACTTC. Residues: CASSYVQGGLEQYF.

V and J are TRBV5-4 and TRBJ2-5; TRBD1 agrees at 11 bases. The germline gives CDR1 SGHNT, CDR2 YYREEE (reference sequence). This CDR3 spans 16 amino acids. The J segment lost 4 bases and the V segment lost 2 bases, leaving 7 bases of the junction unmatched. The CDR3 DNA reads TGTGCCAGCAGCTTCCCGGGACAGGGGGTTTCAGAGACCCAGTACTTC. It codes for CASSFPGQGVSETQYF.

The chain links TRBV7-9 to TRBJ2-1; TRBD1 agrees at 8 bases. The V gene end was trimmed by 4 bases and the J gene end by 7 bases; junction bases not matched to a gene: 9. Germline CDR1 SEHNR, CDR2 FQNEAQ (reference sequence). CDR3 length equals 15 residues. As DNA, the CDR3 is TGTGCCAGCAGCTGGGGGACAGGTACGGGGAATGAGCAGTTCTTC. Its protein product is CASSWGTGTGNEQFF. Combining the CDR3 with reference TRBV7-9 and TRBJ2-1 gives the whole variable domain DTGVSQNPRHKITKRGQNVTFRCDPISEHNRLYWYRQTLGQGPEFLTYFQNEAQLEKSRLLSDRFSAERPKGSFSTLEIQRTEQGDSAMYLCASSWGTGTGNEQFFGPGTRLTVL.

V is TRBV7-9 and J is TRBJ1-1; D uncertain. Deletions cut 5 bases from V and 11 bases from J, with 18 bases between. CDR3 size: 13 residues. The germline V gene has CDR1 SEHNR and CDR2 FQNEAQ (reference sequence). The CDR3 sequence is CASSSRPHPLAFF. CDR3 in DNA: TGTGCCAGCAGCAGCAGGCCTCACCCTCTGGCTTTCTTT.

This rearrangement joins TRBV5-4 to TRBJ2-7; TRBD2 agrees at 7 bases. The CDR3 is 15 amino acids. V trimming: 2 bases; J trimming: 2 bases; junction bases outside the gene matches: 7. Per the germline V gene, CDR1 is SGHNT and CDR2 is YYREEE (reference sequence). CDR3 DNA: TGTGCCAGCAGCTTCCATAGCGGGCGCCCCTACGAGCAGTACTTC. Translated, it gives CASSFHSGRPYEQYF.

This clone was seen a few times. The V and J genes are TRBV9 and TRBJ2-7; 7 positions agree with TRBD2. This CDR3 has 15 residues. CDR1 and CDR2 from the germline V gene are SGDLS and YYNGEE. The trim removed 0 bases at V and 3 bases at J, leaving 6 bases unmatched. This CDR3 is CASSVESGIGYEQYF. The DNA of the CDR3 is TGTGCCAGCAGCGTAGAAAGCGGGATCGGCTACGAGCAGTACTTC.

The chain has TRBV11-3 and TRBJ2-3, with D tentatively TRBD1 (5 bases). CDR3 length equals 14 residues. V dropped 2 bases and J dropped 2 bases, with 8 bases sitting between them. Germline loops: CDR1 SGHNT, CDR2 YENEEA. CDR3 in amino acids: CASSLRQNTDTQYF. In DNA form, the CDR3 reads TGTGCCAGCAGCTTAAGACAGAACACAGATACGCAGTATTTT.

Remarks on this clone: Different DNA sequences within this sample yield the same CDR3. The chain is built from TRBV6-4 and TRBJ2-1, with 9 bases identical to TRBD1. Per the germline V gene, CDR1 is MRHNA and CDR2 is SNTAGT. Losses at the gene ends were 0 bases for V and 3 bases for J; bases not matched to a gene: 0. The CDR3 runs to 15 residues. CDR3 sequence (DNA): TGTGCCAGCAGTGACTCGACAGGGGGCTACAATGAGCAGTTCTTC. Protein product: CASSDSTGGYNEQFF.

The rearrangement uses TRBV28 and TRBJ2-7; 7 nucleotides match TRBD1. Germline assignment: CDR1 MDHEN and CDR2 SYDVKM. The CDR3 sequence is 15 residues long. J lost 0 bases, V lost 5 bases, and 7 bases had no gene match. As DNA, the CDR3 is TGTGCCAGCAGTCCCCCCAACAGGGGCTCCTACGAGCAGTACTTC. Protein product: CASSPPNRGSYEQYF.

This chain uses TRBV7-9 with TRBJ1-2; D is perhaps TRBD1 (5 bases). Per germline, CDR1 SEHNR and CDR2 FQNEAQ (reference sequence). This CDR3 is built from 14 residues. The ends were cut back, 4 bases at V and 2 bases at J, with 11 bases in the middle. The CDR3 sequence is CASSSLGLNYGYTF. In DNA, the CDR3 is TGTGCCAGCAGCTCGCTGGGACTCAACTATGGCTACACCTTC.

This clone has a handful of counts. This chain connects TRBV25-1 to TRBJ2-5, with 10 bases aligning to TRBD1. Per germline, CDR1 MGHDK and CDR2 SYGVNS. This CDR3 region has 18 residues. Trimming at V came to 2 bases and at J to 5 bases, leaving 14 bases not matched to a gene. The CDR3 coding sequence is TGTGCCAGCAGTGAACTAGGGACAGGGGCCAGCTTGAGCGAGACCCAGTACTTC. Translated: CASSELGTGASLSETQYF.

J is TRBJ2-3 and V is TRBV15; no clear D gene. Trimming removed 1 base at V and 3 bases at J, with 11 bases between. Germline V gene data show CDR1 as LNHNV and CDR2 as YYDKDF (reference sequence). The length of the CDR3 is 15 residues. CDR3 nucleotides: TGTGCCACCAGCAGAGGTGGCACAGAGACAGATACGCAGTATTTT. This codes for CATSRGGTETDTQYF. Full variable domain (missing parts from reference TRBV15 and TRBJ2-3): DAMVIQNPRYQVTQFGKPVTLSCSQTLNHNVMYWYQQKSSQAPKLLFHYYDKDFNNEADTPDNFQSRRPNTSFCFLDIRSPGLGDTAMYLCATSRGGTETDTQYFGPGTRLTVL.

This clone was found a few times. V is TRBV4-2 and J is TRBJ2-1; D not resolved. V was pared by 4 bases and J by 0 bases, with 10 bases between. Germline CDR1 is LGHNA and CDR2 is YNFKEQ. The CDR3 runs 15 residues. The CDR3 sequence: CASSPDWSSYNEQFF. The CDR3 DNA follows: TGTGCCAGCAGCCCAGACTGGAGCTCCTACAATGAGCAGTTCTTC.

The CDR3 sequence: CASSQRGQNSYNEQFF. CDR3 bases: TGTGCCAGCAGCCAGAGGGGACAGAACTCCTACAATGAGCAGTTCTTC. The chain joins TRBV14 to TRBJ2-1, with 7 bases identical to TRBD1. Germline assignment: CDR1 SGHDN and CDR2 FVKESK. V lost 3 bases and J lost 0; bases outside the gene matches: 5. This CDR3 contains 16 residues.

The chain carries TRBV27 and TRBJ1-1, with a tentative D call TRBD1 (5 bases). In germline, CDR1 is MNHEY, CDR2 SMNVEV (reference sequence). Trimming removed 3 bases from V and 3 bases from J, with 11 bases in between. The CDR3 has 14 residues. The CDR3 sequence: CASSFLGGDTEAFF. CDR3 coding DNA: TGTGCCAGCAGTTTTTTGGGGGGGGACACTGAAGCTTTCTTT.

A few counts support this clone. The rearrangement links TRBV18 to TRBJ1-1, with a possible D match to TRBD1 (6 bases). Between the trimmed V and J ends, which lost 3 bases and 4 bases, there was a span of 24 bases. Germline V gene lookup returns CDR1 KGHSH and CDR2 LQKENI. CDR3 length: 18 amino acids. CDR3 loop: CASSPPRGGGGVGTEAFF. CDR3 nucleotide sequence: TGTGCCAGCTCACCCCCGAGGGGGGGCGGTGGGGTAGGCACTGAAGCTTTCTTT. The full variable domain, its missing parts supplied by reference TRBV18 and TRBJ1-1, is NAGVMQNPRHLVRRRGQEARLRCSPMKGHSHVYWYRQLPEEGLKFMVYLQKENIIDESGMPKERFSAEFPKEGPSILRIQQVVRGDSAAYFCASSPPRGGGGVGTEAFFGQGTRLTVV.

The J gene is TRBJ2-7, the V gene TRBV6-5; D perhaps matches TRBD2 (5 bases). This CDR3 region has 14 residues. CDR1 and CDR2 from the germline V gene are MNHEY and SVGAGI. Trimming pared 0 bases from V and 3 bases from J, leaving 9 bases between. CDR3 in amino acids: CASSYSRTYYEQYF. CDR3 DNA: TGTGCCAGCAGTTACTCACGGACTTACTACGAGCAGTACTTC.

This clone occurred a few times. The V and J genes are TRBV7-6 and TRBJ2-2, with D maybe TRBD1 (5 bases). Deletions cut 4 bases from V and 0 bases from J, with 24 bases between. The CDR3 has 20 amino acids. In germline, CDR1 is SGHVS, CDR2 FNYEAQ. Written as DNA, the CDR3 is TGTGCCAGCAGCTATAATTCAAAAGGGGAAAACCACGCGAACACCGGGGAGCTGTTTTTT. Translated: CASSYNSKGENHANTGELFF.

This sequence joins TRBV7-9 and TRBJ2-3, with 13 nucleotides matching TRBD2. The V gene's germline CDR1 is SEHNR and CDR2 FQNEAQ (reference sequence). This CDR3 is 18 amino acids long. Losses at the gene ends were 5 bases for V and 4 bases for J; bases not matched to a gene: 12. CDR3: CASSVTSGRAGRSDTQYF. The CDR3 region has the DNA TGTGCCAGCAGCGTTACTAGCGGGAGGGCGGGTAGGTCAGATACGCAGTATTTT.

This clone was recorded a few times. This chain connects TRBV30 to TRBJ2-7; D not resolved. Germline loops: CDR1 GTSNPN, CDR2 SVGIG (reference sequence). V lost 2 bases and J lost 5, with 13 bases in between. The CDR3 totals 13 residues. This CDR3 is CAWSLRLGHEQYF. CDR3 coding DNA: TGTGCCTGGAGTCTCCGGTTGGGCCACGAGCAGTACTTC. Based on the CDR3 plus reference TRBV30 and TRBJ2-7, the full variable domain is SQTIHQWPATLVQPVGSPLSLECTVEGTSNPNLYWYRQAAGRGLQLLFYSVGIGQISSEVPQNLSASRPQDRQFILSSKKLLLSDSGFYLCAWSLRLGHEQYFGPGTRLTVT.

The J gene is TRBJ2-1, the V gene TRBV6-1; 13 bases line up with TRBD2. This CDR3 has 15 residues. Germline V gene sequence: CDR1 MNHNS, CDR2 SASEGT. After removal of 6 bases from V and 9 bases from J, the junction contained 8 bases not matched to a gene. The CDR3 spells CASRPLAGGQAEQFF. DNA of the CDR3: TGTGCCAGCAGACCACTAGCGGGAGGGCAGGCTGAGCAGTTCTTC.

As to this clone: Other DNA sequences from this sample encode an identical CDR3 as well. This CDR3 reads CAWSATGGYEQYF. The CDR3, as DNA: TGTGCCTGGAGCGCTACAGGGGGCTACGAGCAGTACTTC. V gene TRBV30 combines with J gene TRBJ2-5, with 8 bases that match TRBD1. The DNA end is more similar to TRBJ2-7, so the J call may be wrong. The CDR3 is 13 amino acids. The V gene's germline CDR1 is GTSNPN and CDR2 SVGIG (reference sequence).

This clone appeared a single time. The rearrangement links TRBV7-2 to TRBJ2-7; 10 bases align to TRBD2. The CDR3 contains 15 residues. Per germline, CDR1 SGHTA and CDR2 FQGNSA. Trimming cost V 5 bases and J 4 bases; bases outside gene matches: 8. CDR3 protein: CASSQLAGALYEQYF. The CDR3, as DNA: TGTGCCAGCAGCCAGCTAGCGGGAGCCTTATACGAGCAGTACTTC.

The genes are TRBV27 and TRBJ1-6; TRBD1 matches 7 bases. The CDR3 runs 20 residues. Trimming removed 5 bases from V and 10 bases from J; junction bases left unmatched: 26. Germline V lookup: CDR1 MNHEY, CDR2 SMNVEV (reference sequence). This CDR3 is CASSPWISVIQTGRFSPLHF. CDR3 sequence (DNA): TGTGCCAGCAGTCCCTGGATTTCAGTAATTCAGACAGGGCGATTCTCACCCCTCCACTTT.

The chain carries TRBV18 and TRBJ1-6; D gene ambiguous. There are 15 residues in the CDR3. Trimming removed 1 base from V and 10 bases from J, with 14 bases in between. Per the germline V gene, CDR1 is KGHSH and CDR2 is LQKENI. DNA for the CDR3: TGTGCCAGCTCACCACGGGAGGGAATGAACTCACCCCTCCACTTT. It encodes CASSPREGMNSPLHF.

As for this clone: At one end the junction does not follow the germline gene, possibly because of a read error. V is TRBV6-6 and J is TRBJ1-1; 9 bases fit TRBD1. Germline CDR1 and CDR2: MNHNY and SVGAGI (reference sequence). The CDR3 length is 13 residues. CDR3 in amino acids: CASSPGQGPFSDF. The CDR3 bases are TGTGCCAGCAGCCCCGGACAGGGGCCATTTTCGGACTTT.

The V call is TRBV14, the J call TRBJ1-5; 8 bases agree with TRBD1. This CDR3 spans 15 amino acids. The germline CDR1 and CDR2 sequences are SGHDN and FVKESK. V dropped 1 base and J dropped 9; count of bases not matched to a gene: 8. The CDR3 is CASSQAKDRDWPQHF. As DNA, the CDR3 is TGTGCCAGCAGCCAAGCGAAGGACAGGGATTGGCCCCAGCATTTT.

The chain recombines TRBV5-1 with TRBJ1-1; 7 bases are shared with TRBD1. V lost 6 bases, J lost 5 bases, and 7 bases stayed unmatched. Germline V gives CDR1 SGHRS, CDR2 YFSETQ. CDR3 length equals 13 residues. DNA for the CDR3: TGCGCCAGCATCGAAGCAGGGGGGACTGAAGCTTTCTTT. Its translation: CASIEAGGTEAFF. Complete variable domain (other parts from reference TRBV5-1 and TRBJ1-1): KAGVTQTPRYLIKTRGQQVTLSCSPISGHRSVSWYQQTPGQGLQFLFEYFSETQRNKGNFPGRFSGRQFSNSRSEMNVSTLELGDSALYLCASIEAGGTEAFFGQGTRLTVV.

The chain uses TRBV10-3 and TRBJ1-1; D is ambiguous. Germline V gene data show CDR1 as ENHRY and CDR2 as SYGVKD. Trimming left V 3 bases short and J 10 bases short, with 12 bases between. CDR3 length: 12 amino acids. The CDR3 protein is CAISESLRVAFF. CDR3 nucleotides: TGTGCCATCAGTGAATCCCTGCGCGTAGCTTTCTTT.

This rearrangement joins TRBV6-6 to TRBJ2-7, with TRBD1 matching over 8 bases. There are 13 residues in the CDR3. J lost 5 bases, V lost 5 bases, and 5 bases had no gene match. Germline lookup yields CDR1 MNHNY and CDR2 SVGAGI (reference sequence). The CDR3: CASSRTGGHEQYF. CDR3 DNA sequence: TGTGCCAGCAGTCGTACAGGGGGTCACGAGCAGTACTTC.